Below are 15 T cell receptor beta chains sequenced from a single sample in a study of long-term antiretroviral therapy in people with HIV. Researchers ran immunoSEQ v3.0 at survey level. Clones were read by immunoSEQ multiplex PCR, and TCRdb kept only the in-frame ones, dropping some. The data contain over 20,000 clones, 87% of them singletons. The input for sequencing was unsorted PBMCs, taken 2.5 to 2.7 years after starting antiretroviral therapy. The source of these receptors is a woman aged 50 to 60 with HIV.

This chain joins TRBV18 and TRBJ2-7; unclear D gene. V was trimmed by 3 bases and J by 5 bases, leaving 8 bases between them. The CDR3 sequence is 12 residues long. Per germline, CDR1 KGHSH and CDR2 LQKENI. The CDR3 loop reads CASSPAGNEQYF. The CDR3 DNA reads TGTGCCAGCTCACCTGCAGGAAACGAGCAGTACTTC. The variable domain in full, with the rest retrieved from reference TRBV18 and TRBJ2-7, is NAGVMQNPRHLVRRRGQEARLRCSPMKGHSHVYWYRQLPEEGLKFMVYLQKENIIDESGMPKERFSAEFPKEGPSILRIQQVVRGDSAAYFCASSPAGNEQYFGPGTRLTVT.

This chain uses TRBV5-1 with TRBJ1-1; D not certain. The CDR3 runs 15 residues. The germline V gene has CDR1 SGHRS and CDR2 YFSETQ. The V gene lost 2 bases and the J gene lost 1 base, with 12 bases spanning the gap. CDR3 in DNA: TGCGCCAGCAGCTTATTTGAAGGGAAGAACACTGAAGCTTTCTTT. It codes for CASSLFEGKNTEAFF.

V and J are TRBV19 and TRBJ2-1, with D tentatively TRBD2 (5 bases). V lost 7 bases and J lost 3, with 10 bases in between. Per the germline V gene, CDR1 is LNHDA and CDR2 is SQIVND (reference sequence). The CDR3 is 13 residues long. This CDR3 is CASNEGNYNEQFF. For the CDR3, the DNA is TGTGCCAGTAACGAGGGTAACTACAATGAGCAGTTCTTC. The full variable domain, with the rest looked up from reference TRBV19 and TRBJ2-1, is DGGITQSPKYLFRKEGQNVTLSCEQNLNHDAMYWYRQDPGQGLRLIYYSQIVNDFQKGDIAEGYSVSREKKESFPLTVTSAQKNPTAFYLCASNEGNYNEQFFGPGTRLTVL.

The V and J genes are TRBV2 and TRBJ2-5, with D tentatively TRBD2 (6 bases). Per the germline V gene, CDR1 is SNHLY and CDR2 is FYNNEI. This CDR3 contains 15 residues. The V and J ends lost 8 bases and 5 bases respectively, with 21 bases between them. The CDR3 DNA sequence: TGTGCCAGCCTCCTACCAGCGGGTTTCTGGGAGACCCAGTACTTC. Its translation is CASLLPAGFWETQYF.

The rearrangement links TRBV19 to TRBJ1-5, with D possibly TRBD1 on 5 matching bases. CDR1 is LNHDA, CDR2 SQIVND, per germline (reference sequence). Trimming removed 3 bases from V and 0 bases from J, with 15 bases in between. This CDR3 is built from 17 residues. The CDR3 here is CASSIGGGRGSNQPQHF. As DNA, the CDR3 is TGTGCCAGTAGTATTGGGGGAGGTCGGGGTAGCAATCAGCCCCAGCATTTT.

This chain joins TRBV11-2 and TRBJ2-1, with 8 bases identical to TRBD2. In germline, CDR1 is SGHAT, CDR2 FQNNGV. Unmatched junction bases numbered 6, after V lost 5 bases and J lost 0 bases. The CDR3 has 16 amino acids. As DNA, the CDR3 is TGTGCCAGCAGCCCTATAGCGGGGAGCTCCTACAATGAGCAGTTCTTC. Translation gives CASSPIAGSSYNEQFF.

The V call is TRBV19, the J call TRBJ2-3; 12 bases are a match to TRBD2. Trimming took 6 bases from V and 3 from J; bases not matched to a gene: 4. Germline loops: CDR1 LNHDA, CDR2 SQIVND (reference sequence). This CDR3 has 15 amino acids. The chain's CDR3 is CASRLAGGGTDTQYF. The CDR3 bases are TGTGCCAGTAGACTAGCGGGAGGTGGGACAGATACGCAGTATTTT.

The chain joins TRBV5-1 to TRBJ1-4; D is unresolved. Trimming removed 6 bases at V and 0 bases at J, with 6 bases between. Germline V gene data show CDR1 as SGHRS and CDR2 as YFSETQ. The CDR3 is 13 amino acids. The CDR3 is CASKGTTNEKLFF. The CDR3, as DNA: TGCGCCAGCAAAGGCACAACTAATGAAAAACTGTTTTTT.

The CDR3 sequence: CASSLLGPAGYGYTF. In DNA form, the CDR3 reads TGTGCCAGCAGCTTATTGGGTCCGGCAGGCTATGGCTACACCTTC. The chain carries TRBV7-2 and TRBJ1-2; D not resolved. The CDR3 length is 15 residues. The germline CDR1 and CDR2 sequences are SGHTA and FQGNSA. V was pared by 2 bases and J by 4 bases, with 14 bases between.

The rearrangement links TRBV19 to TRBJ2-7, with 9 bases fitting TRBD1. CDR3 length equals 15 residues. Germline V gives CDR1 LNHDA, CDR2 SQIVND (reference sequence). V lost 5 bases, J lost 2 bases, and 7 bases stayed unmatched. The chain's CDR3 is CASSRTGGAPYEQYF. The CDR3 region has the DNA TGTGCCAGTAGTCGTACAGGGGGCGCTCCCTACGAGCAGTACTTC.

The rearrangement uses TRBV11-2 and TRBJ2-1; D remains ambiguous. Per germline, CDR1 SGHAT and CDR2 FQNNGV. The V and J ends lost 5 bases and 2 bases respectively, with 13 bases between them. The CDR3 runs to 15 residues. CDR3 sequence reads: CASSPGSATYNEQFF. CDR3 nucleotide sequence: TGTGCCAGCAGCCCCGGGTCGGCCACCTACAATGAGCAGTTCTTC.

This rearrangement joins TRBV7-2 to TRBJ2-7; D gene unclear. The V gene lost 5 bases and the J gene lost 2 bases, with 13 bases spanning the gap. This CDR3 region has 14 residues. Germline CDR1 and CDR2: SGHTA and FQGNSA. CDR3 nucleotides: TGTGCCAGCAGCCAACAAGGAACCCCCTACGAGCAGTACTTC. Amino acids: CASSQQGTPYEQYF.

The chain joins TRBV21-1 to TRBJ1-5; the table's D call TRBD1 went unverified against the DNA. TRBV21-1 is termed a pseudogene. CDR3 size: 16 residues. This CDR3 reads CASSKERGQSSQPQHF. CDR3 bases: TGTGCCAGCAGCAAAGAAAGGGGACAGTCCAGTCAGCCCCAGCATTTT.

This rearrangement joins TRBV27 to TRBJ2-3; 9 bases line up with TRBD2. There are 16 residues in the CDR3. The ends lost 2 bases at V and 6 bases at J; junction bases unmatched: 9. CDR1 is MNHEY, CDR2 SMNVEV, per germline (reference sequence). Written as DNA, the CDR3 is TGTGCCAGCAGTTTAGGGGCGGGAGGGAGTACTGATACGCAGTATTTT. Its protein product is CASSLGAGGSTDTQYF.

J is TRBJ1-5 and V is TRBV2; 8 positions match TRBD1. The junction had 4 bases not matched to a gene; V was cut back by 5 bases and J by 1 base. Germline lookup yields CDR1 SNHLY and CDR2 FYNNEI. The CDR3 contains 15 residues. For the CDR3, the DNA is TGTGCCAGCAGTAAGACAGGGGACAGCAATCAGCCCCAGCATTTT. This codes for CASSKTGDSNQPQHF.